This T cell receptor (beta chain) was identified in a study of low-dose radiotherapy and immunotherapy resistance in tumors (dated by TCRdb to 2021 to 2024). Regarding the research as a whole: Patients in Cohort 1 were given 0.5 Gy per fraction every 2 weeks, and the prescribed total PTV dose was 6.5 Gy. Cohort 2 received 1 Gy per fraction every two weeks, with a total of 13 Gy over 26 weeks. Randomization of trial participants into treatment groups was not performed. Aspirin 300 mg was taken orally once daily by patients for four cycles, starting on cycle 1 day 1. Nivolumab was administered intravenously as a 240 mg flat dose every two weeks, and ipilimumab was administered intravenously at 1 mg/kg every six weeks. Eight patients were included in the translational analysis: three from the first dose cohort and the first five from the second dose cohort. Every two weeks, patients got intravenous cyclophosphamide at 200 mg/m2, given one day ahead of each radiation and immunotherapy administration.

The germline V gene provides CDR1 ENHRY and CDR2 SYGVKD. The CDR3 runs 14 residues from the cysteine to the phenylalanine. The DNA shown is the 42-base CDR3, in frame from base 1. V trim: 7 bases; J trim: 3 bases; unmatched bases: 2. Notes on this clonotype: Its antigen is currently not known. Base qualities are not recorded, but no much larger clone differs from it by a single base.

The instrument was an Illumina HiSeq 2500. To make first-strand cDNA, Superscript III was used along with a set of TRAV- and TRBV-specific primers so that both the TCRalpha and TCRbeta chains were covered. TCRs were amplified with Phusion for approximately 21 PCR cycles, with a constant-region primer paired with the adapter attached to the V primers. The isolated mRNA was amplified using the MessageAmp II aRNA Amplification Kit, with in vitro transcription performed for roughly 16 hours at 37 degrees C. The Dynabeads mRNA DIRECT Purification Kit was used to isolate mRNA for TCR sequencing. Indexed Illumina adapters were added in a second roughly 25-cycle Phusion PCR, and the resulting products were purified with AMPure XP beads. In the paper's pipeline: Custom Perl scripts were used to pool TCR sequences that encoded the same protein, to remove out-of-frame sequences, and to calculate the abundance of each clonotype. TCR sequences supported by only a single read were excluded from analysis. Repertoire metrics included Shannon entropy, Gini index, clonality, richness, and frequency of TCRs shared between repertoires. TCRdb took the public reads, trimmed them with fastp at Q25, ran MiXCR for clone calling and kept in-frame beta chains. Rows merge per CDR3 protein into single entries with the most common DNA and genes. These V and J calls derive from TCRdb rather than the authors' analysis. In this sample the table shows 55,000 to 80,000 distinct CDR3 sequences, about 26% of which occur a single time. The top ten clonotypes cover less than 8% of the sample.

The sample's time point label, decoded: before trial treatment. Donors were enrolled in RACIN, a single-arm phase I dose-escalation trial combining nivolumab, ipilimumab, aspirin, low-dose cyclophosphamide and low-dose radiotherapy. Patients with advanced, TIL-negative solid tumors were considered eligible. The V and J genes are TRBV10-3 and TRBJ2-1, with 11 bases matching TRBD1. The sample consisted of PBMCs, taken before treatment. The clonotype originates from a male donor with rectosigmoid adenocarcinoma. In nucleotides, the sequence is TGTGCCATCATGGGACAGGGGGACTACAATGAGCAGTTCTTC. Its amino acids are CAIMGQGDYNEQFF.